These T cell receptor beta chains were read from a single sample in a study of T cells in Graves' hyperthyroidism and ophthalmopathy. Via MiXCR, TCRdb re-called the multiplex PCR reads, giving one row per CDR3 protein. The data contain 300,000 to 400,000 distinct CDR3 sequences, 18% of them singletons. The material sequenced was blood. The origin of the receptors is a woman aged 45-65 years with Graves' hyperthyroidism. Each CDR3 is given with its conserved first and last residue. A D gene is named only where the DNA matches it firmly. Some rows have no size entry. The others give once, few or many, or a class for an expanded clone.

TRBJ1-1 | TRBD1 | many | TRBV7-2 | TGTGCCAGCAGCCTTTTGACAGGGGGCATGAACACTGAAGCTTTCTTT | CASSLLTGGMNTEAFF
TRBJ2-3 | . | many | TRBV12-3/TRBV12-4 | TGTGCCAGCAGTTCAGCCCCGGATACGCAGTATTTT | CASSSAPDTQYF
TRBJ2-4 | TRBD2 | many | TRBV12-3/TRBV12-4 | TGTGCCAGCAGTCCCCGACTAGCGGGACACATTCAGTACTTC | CASSPRLAGHIQYF
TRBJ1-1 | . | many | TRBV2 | TGTGCCAGCAAAAAGGGGATGAACACTGAAGCTTTCTTT | CASKKGMNTEAFF
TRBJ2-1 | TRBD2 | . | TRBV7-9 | TGTGCCAGCCTGGTAGCGGGGGCCCACCACAATGAGCAGTTCTTC | CASLVAGAHHNEQFF
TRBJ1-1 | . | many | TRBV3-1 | TGTGCCAGCAGCCTGAACCCAACGAACACTGAAGCTTTCTTT | CASSLNPTNTEAFF
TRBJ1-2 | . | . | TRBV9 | TGTGCCAGCAGCGTTACCGGACAGCCGGATGGCTACACCTTC | CASSVTGQPDGYTF
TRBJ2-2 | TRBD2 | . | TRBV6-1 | TGTGCCAGCAGTTCAAGACTAGCACCCACCGGGGAGCTGTTTTTT | CASSSRLAPTGELFF
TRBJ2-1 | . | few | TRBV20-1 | TGCAGTGCTGTTCCGGGTGGTTACAATGAGCAGTTCTTC | CSAVPGGYNEQFF
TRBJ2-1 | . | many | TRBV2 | TGTGCCAGCAGTGACTGGGGGGTCAGGTCCAGCTCCTACAATGAGCAGTTCTTC | CASSDWGVRSSSYNEQFF
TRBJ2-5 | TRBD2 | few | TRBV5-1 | TGCGCCAGCAGCTTCGGGGAGGGACGAGAGACCCAGTACTTC | CASSFGEGRETQYF
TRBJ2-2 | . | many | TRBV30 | TGTGCCTGGAGTTTCCCTACCGGGGAGCTGTTTTTT | CAWSFPTGELFF
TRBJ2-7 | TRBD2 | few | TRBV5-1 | TGCGCCAGCAGCCTATTCCCCCCGGGACTAGCGGGTGACGAGCAGTACTTC | CASSLFPPGLAGDEQYF
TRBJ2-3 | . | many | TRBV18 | TGTGCCAGCTCACCCGAGGATCAGCAGTATTTT | CASSPEDQQYF
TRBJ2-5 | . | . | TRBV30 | TGTGCCTGGAGTCTGAGTGGCATAGCTGGTGAGACCCAGTACTTC | CAWSLSGIAGETQYF
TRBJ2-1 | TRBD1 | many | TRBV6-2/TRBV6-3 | TGTGCCAGCAGGGGACTCGGGACAGGGCACAATGAGCAGTTCTTC | CASRGLGTGHNEQFF
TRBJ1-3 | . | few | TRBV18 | TGTGCCAGCTCTCCGGATCGGATAGCGGGAAACACCATATATTTT | CASSPDRIAGNTIYF
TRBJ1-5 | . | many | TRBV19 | TGTGCCAGTAGTCCTGTGGGCGTGGACAATCAGCCCCAGCATTTT | CASSPVGVDNQPQHF
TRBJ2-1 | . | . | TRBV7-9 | TGTGCCAGCAGCTCCCGGGCAGGGGCCTACAATGAGCAGTTCTTC | CASSSRAGAYNEQFF
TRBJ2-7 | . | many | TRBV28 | TGTGCCAGCAGTTTGCCGGGACGACGGTCCTACGAGCAGTACTTC | CASSLPGRRSYEQYF
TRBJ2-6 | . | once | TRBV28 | TGTGCCATCCTGCAGGGATCTGGGGCCAACGTCCTGACTTTC | CAILQGSGANVLTF
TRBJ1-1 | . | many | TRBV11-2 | TGTGCCAGCAGCTGGGGGGTACAGATGAACACTGAAGCTTTCTTT | CASSWGVQMNTEAFF
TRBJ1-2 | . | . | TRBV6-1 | TGTGCCAGCAGTGAACAGTTAAACCCGGTCTATGGCTACACCTTC | CASSEQLNPVYGYTF
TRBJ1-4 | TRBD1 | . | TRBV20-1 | TGCAGTGCTAGGGAGGGGGCCCCAACTAATGAAAAACTGTTTTTT | CSAREGAPTNEKLFF
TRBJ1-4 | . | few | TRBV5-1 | TGCGCCAGCAGGGGGCAATTTAATGAAAAACTGTTTTTT | CASRGQFNEKLFF
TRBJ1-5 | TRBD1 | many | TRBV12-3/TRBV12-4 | TGTGCCAGCAGTTTAAAGGGGGCGTATAGCAATCAGCCCCAGCATTTT | CASSLKGAYSNQPQHF
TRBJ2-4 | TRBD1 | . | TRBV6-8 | TGTGCCAGCAGTTACGGATCACAGGGGGCCGCCCCTCTAGCCAAAAACATTCAGTACTTC | CASSYGSQGAAPLAKNIQYF
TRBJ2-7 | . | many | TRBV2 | TGTGCCAGCAAGAAACCCGGATCCTACGAGCAGTACTTC | CASKKPGSYEQYF
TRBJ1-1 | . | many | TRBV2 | TGTGCCAGCAGAGGACAGTGGAACACTGAAGCTTTCTTT | CASRGQWNTEAFF